This T cell receptor beta chain was identified in a study of regulatory T cells in long-lasting Graves disease. Study as a whole: Graves' patients diagnosed newly had used antithyroid drugs under 3 months. General observations from the study: Accuracy might have suffered from few samples. Gene preferences differed: TRBV28, TRBJ1-2, TRBJ2-5 in persistent cases.

The time point: newly diagnosed GD, antithyroid drugs for less than 3 months. RNA isolated from PBMCs was used to make the TCR library. CDR1 is MDHEN and CDR2 is SYDVKM in the germline V gene. CDR3 size: 16 residues. Trimming left V 2 bases short and J 6 bases short, with 17 bases between. This clonotype has a handful of counts. Its antigen is undetermined. Combining iRepertoire HTBI primers with Arm-PCR of CDR3 regions, the authors built TCR beta libraries. A single record per CDR3 protein comes from TCRdb applying MiXCR to the multiplex PCR reads. Among 300,000 to 400,000 distinct CDR3 sequences listed, more than 15% were seen once.

The rearrangement joins TRBV28 to TRBJ2-1; a weak D match, TRBD2 (5 bases). The receptor was derived from a female donor with Graves disease. This specimen consisted of peripheral blood mononuclear cells (PBMCs), obtained at new diagnosis, from a patient treated with antithyroid drugs. The CDR3: CASSLLSGEASNEQFF. The CDR3 DNA follows: TGTGCCAGCAGTTTACTGAGCGGAGAAGCCAGCAATGAGCAGTTCTTC.